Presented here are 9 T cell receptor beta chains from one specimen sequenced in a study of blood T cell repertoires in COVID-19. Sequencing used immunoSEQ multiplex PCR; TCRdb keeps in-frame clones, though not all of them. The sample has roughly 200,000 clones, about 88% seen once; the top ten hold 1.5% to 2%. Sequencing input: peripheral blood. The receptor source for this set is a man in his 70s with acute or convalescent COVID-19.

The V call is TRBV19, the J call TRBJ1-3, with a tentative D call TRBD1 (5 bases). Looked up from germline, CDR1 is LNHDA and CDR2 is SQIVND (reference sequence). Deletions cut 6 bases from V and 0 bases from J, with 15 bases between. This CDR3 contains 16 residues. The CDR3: CASRGEQARSGNTIYF. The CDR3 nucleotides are TGTGCCAGTAGAGGGGAACAGGCCCGCTCTGGAAACACCATATATTTT.

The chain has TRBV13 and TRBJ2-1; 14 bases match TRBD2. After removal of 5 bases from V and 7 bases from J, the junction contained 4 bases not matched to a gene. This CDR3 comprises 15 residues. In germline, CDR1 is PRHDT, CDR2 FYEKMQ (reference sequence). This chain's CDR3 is CASSPGTSGSNEQFF. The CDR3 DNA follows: TGTGCCAGCAGCCCCGGGACTAGCGGGAGTAATGAGCAGTTCTTC.

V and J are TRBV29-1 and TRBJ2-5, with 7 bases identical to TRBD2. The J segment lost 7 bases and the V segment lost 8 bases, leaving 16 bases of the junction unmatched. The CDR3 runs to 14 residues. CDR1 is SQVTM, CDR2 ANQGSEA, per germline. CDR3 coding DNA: TGCAGCCTAACCCACGGCGGGAGTGGAGGGACCCAGTACTTC. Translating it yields CSLTHGGSGGTQYF.

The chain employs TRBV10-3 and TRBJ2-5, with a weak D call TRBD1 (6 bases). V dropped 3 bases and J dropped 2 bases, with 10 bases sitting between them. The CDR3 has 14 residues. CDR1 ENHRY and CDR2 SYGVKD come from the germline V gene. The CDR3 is CAISDSTGQETQYF. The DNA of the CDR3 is TGTGCCATCAGTGACAGCACAGGGCAAGAGACCCAGTACTTC.

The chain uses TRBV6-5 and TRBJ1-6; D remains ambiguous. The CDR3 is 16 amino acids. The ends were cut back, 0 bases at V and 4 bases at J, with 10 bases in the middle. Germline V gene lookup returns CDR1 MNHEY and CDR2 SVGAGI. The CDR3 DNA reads TGTGCCAGCAGTTACTCGCTTCCCCGGTATAATTCACCCCTCCACTTT. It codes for CASSYSLPRYNSPLHF.

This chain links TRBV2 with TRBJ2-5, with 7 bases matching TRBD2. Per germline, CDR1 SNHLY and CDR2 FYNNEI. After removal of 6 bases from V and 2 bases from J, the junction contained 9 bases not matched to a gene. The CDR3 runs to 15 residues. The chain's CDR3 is CASSLGGSGQETQYF. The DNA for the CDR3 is TGTGCCAGCAGCCTCGGCGGGAGCGGACAAGAGACCCAGTACTTC.

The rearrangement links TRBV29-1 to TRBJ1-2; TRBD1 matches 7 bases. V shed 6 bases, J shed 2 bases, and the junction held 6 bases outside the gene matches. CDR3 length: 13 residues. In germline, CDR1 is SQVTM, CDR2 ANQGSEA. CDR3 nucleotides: TGCAGCGTCACCGGGACAGAGAACTATGGCTACACCTTC. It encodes CSVTGTENYGYTF. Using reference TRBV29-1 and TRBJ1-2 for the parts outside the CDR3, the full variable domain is SAVISQKPSRDICQRGTSLTIQCQVDSQVTMMFWYRQQPGQSLTLIATANQGSEATYESGFVIDKFPISRPNLTFSTLTVSNMSPEDSSIYLCSVTGTENYGYTFGSGTRLTVV.

CDR3 bases: TGCAGCGCAACCCTGGACAGTGGTTATGGCTACACCTTC. Translated, it gives CSATLDSGYGYTF. The chain links TRBV29-1 to TRBJ1-2; D possibly corresponds to TRBD1 (6 bases). This CDR3 has 13 residues. Germline lookup yields CDR1 SQVTM and CDR2 ANQGSEA. Trimming took off 7 bases at V and 5 bases at J, with 17 bases between the two ends. Complete variable domain (other parts from reference TRBV29-1 and TRBJ1-2): SAVISQKPSRDICQRGTSLTIQCQVDSQVTMMFWYRQQPGQSLTLIATANQGSEATYESGFVIDKFPISRPNLTFSTLTVSNMSPEDSSIYLCSATLDSGYGYTFGSGTRLTVV.

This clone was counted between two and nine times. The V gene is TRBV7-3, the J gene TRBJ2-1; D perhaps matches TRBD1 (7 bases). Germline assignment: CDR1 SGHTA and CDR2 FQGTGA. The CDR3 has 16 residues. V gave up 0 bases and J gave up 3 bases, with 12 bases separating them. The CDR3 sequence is CASSLTAGQFYNEQFF. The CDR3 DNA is TGTGCCAGCAGCTTAACCGCGGGACAGTTCTACAATGAGCAGTTCTTC.